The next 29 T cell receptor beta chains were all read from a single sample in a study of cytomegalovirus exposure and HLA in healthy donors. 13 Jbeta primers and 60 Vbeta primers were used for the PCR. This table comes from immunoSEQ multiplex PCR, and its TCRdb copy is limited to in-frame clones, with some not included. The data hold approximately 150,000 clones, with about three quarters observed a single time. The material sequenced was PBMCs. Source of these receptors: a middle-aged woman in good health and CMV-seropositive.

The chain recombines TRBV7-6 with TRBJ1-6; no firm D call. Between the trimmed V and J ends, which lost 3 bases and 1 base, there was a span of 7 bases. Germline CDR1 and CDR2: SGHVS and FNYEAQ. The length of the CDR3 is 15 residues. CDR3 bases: TGTGCCAGCAGCTTTGAGGGTTCCTATAATTCACCCCTCCACTTT. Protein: CASSFEGSYNSPLHF.

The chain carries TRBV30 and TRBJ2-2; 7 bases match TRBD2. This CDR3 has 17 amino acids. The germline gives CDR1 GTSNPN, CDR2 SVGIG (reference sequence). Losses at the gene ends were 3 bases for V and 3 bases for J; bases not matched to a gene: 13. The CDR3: CAWSVLIGGGYTGELFF. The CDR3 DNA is TGTGCCTGGAGCGTCCTAATTGGGGGGGGGTACACCGGGGAGCTGTTTTTT.

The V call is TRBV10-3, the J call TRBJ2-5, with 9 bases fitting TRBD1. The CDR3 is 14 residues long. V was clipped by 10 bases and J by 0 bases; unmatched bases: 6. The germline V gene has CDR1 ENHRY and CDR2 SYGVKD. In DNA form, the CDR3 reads TGTGCCACACAACAGGGGGCGAACCAAGAGACCCAGTACTTC. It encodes CATQQGANQETQYF.

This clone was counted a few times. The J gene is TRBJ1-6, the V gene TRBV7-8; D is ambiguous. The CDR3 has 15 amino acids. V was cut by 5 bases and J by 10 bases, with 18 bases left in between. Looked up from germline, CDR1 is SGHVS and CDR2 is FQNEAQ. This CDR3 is CASSPSAAVKSPLHF. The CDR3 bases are TGTGCCAGCAGCCCCTCTGCGGCTGTGAAATCACCCCTCCACTTT.

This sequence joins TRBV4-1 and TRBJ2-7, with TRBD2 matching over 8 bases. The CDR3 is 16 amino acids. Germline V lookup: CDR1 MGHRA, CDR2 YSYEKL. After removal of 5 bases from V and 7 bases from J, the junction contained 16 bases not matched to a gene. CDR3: CASSKKLTGTREEQYF. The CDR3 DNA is TGCGCCAGCAGCAAAAAATTGACCGGGACTAGAGAAGAGCAGTACTTC.

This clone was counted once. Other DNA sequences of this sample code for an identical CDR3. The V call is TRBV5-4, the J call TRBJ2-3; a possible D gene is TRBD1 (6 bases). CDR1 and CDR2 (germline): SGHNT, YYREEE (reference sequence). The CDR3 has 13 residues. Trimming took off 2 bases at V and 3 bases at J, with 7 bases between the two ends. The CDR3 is CASSLQGTDTQYF. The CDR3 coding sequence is TGTGCCAGCAGCTTACAGGGAACAGATACGCAGTATTTT. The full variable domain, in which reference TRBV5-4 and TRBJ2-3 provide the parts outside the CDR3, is ETGVTQSPTHLIKTRGQQVTLRCSSQSGHNTVSWYQQALGQGPQFIFQYYREEENGRGNFPPRFSGLQFPNYSSELNVNALELDDSALYLCASSLQGTDTQYFGPGTRLTVL.

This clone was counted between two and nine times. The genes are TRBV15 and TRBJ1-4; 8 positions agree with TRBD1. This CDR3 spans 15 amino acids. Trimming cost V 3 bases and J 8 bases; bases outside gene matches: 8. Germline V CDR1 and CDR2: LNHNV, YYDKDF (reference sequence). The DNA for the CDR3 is TGTGCCACCAGCAGCGACAGGGGTTATGGAGAAAAACTGTTTTTT. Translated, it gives CATSSDRGYGEKLFF.

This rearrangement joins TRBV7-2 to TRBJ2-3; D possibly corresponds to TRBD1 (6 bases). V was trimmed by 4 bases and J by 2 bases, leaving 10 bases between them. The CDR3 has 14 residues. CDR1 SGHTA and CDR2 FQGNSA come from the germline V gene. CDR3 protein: CASSSRGDTDTQYF. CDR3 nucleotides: TGTGCCAGCAGCTCCAGGGGCGACACAGATACGCAGTATTTT.

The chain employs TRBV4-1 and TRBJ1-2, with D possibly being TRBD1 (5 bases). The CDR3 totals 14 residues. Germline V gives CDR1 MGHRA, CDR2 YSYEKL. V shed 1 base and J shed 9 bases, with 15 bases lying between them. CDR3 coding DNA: TGCGCCAGCAGCCAAGGGGGGGGGATGCGGCGCTACACCTTC. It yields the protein CASSQGGGMRRYTF.

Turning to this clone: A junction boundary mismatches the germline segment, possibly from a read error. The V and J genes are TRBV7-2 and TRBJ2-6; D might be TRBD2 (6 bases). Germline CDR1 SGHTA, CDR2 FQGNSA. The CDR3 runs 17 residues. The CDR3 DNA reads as TGTGCCAGCAGCTTACGCCTCTCGGGGACTGGGGCCAACGGCCTGACTTTC. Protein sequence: CASSLRLSGTGANGLTF.

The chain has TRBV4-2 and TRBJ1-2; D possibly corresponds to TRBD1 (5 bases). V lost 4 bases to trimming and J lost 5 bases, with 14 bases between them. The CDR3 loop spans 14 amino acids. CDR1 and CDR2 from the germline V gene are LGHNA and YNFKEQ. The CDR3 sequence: CASSRETQGYGYTF. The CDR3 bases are TGTGCCAGCAGCCGAGAAACCCAGGGATATGGCTACACCTTC.

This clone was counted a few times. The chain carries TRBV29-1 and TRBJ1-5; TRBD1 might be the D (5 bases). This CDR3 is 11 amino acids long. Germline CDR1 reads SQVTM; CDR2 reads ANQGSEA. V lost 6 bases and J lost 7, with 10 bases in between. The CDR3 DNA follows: TGCAGCGTGGGGGAGGAGCAGCCCCAGCATTTT. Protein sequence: CSVGEEQPQHF.

CDR3 coding DNA: TGTGCCAGCAGCATCGCGACTAGCGGCGGGGAGACCCAGTACTTC. Protein: CASSIATSGGETQYF. This chain joins TRBV5-4 and TRBJ2-5; 9 bases agree with TRBD2. V lost 4 bases and J lost 5; bases outside the gene matches: 9. The length of the CDR3 is 15 residues. CDR1 is SGHNT and CDR2 is YYREEE in the germline V gene (reference sequence).

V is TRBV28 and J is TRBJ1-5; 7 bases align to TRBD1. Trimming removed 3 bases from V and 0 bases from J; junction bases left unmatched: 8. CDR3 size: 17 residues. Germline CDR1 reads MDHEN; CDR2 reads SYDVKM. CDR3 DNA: TGTGCCAGCAGTTTCCCATCGGGACAGAATAGCAATCAGCCCCAGCATTTT. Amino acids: CASSFPSGQNSNQPQHF. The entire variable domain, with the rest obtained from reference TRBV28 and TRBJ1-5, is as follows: DVKVTQSSRYLVKRTGEKVFLECVQDMDHENMFWYRQDPGLGLRLIYFSYDVKMKEKGDIPEGYSVSREKKERFSLILESASTNQTSMYLCASSFPSGQNSNQPQHFGDGTRLSIL.

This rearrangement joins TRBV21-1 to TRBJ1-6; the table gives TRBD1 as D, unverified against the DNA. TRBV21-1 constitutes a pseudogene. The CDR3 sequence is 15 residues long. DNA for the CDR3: TGTGCCAGTCCTACCAGAACAGGCGTTGGTTCACCCCTCCACTTT. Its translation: CASPTRTGVGSPLHF.

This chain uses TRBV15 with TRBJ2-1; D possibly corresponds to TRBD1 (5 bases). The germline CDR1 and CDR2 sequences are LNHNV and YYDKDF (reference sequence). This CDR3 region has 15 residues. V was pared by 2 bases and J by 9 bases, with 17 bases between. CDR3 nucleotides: TGTGCCACCAGCAGAACCAGACAGTCCATTAGTGAGCAGTTCTTC. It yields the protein CATSRTRQSISEQFF. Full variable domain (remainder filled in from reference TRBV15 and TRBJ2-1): DAMVIQNPRYQVTQFGKPVTLSCSQTLNHNVMYWYQQKSSQAPKLLFHYYDKDFNNEADTPDNFQSRRPNTSFCFLDIRSPGLGDTAMYLCATSRTRQSISEQFFGPGTRLTVL.

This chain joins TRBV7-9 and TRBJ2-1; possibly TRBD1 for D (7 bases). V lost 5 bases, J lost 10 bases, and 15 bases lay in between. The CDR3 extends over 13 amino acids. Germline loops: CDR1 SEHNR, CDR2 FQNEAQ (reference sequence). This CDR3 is CASSLRGAKEQFF. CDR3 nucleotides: TGTGCCAGCAGCCTCAGGGGGGCGAAAGAGCAGTTCTTC.

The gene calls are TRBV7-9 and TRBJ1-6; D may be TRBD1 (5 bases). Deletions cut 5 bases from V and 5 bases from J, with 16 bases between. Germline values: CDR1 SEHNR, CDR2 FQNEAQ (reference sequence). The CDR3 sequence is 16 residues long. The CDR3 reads CASSRGVGTDNSPLHF. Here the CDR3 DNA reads TGTGCCAGCAGCCGGGGGGTGGGTACTGATAATTCACCCCTCCACTTT.

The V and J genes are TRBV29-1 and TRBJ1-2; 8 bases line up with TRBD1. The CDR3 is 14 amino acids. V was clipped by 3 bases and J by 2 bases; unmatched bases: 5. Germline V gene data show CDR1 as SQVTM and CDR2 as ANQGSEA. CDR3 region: CSVDPTGDNYGYTF. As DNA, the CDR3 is TGCAGCGTTGACCCGACAGGGGACAACTATGGCTACACCTTC. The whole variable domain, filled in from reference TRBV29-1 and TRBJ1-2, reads SAVISQKPSRDICQRGTSLTIQCQVDSQVTMMFWYRQQPGQSLTLIATANQGSEATYESGFVIDKFPISRPNLTFSTLTVSNMSPEDSSIYLCSVDPTGDNYGYTFGSGTRLTVV.

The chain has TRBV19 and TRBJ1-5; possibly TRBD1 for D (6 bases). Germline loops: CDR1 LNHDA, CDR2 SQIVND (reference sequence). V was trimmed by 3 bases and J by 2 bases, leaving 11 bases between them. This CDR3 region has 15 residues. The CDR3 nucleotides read TGTGCCAGTAGTATTACAGGGCTGGGCAATCAGCCCCAGCATTTT. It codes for CASSITGLGNQPQHF. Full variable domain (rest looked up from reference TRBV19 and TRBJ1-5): DGGITQSPKYLFRKEGQNVTLSCEQNLNHDAMYWYRQDPGQGLRLIYYSQIVNDFQKGDIAEGYSVSREKKESFPLTVTSAQKNPTAFYLCASSITGLGNQPQHFGDGTRLSIL.

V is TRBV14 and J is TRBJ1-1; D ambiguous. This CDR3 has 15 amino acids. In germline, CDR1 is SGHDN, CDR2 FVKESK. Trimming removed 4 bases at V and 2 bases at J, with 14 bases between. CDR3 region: CASSPSGGSNTEAFF. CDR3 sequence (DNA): TGTGCCAGCAGCCCGTCAGGTGGCTCAAACACTGAAGCTTTCTTT.

In DNA form, the CDR3 reads TGTGCCAGCAGCTTAGCGCCTGGGACTAGCGGGGGGGCTCAAGAGACCCAGTACTTC. It codes for CASSLAPGTSGGAQETQYF. The V and J genes are TRBV7-9 and TRBJ2-5; 16 positions agree with TRBD2. The CDR3 is 19 amino acids. CDR1 is SEHNR, CDR2 FQNEAQ, per germline (reference sequence). Unmatched junction bases numbered 6, after V lost 0 bases and J lost 2 bases.

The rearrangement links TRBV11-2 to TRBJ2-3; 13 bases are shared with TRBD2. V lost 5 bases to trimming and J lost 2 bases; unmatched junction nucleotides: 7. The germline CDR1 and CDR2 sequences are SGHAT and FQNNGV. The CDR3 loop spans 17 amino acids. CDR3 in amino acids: CASSPLTSGGNTDTQYF. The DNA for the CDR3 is TGTGCCAGCAGCCCCCTGACTAGCGGGGGGAACACAGATACGCAGTATTTT.

This CDR3 reads CASSQARVQPQHF. The CDR3 bases are TGTGCCAGCAGTCAAGCCAGGGTTCAGCCCCAGCATTTT. The gene calls are TRBV28 and TRBJ1-5; the D gene is possibly TRBD1 (5 bases). This CDR3 is 13 amino acids long. Germline V gene data show CDR1 as MDHEN and CDR2 as SYDVKM. V dropped 5 bases and J dropped 6 bases, with 11 bases sitting between them.

CDR3 sequence reads: CASSLPGQGAYEQYF. The CDR3 DNA is TGTGCCAGCAGCTTGCCGGGACAGGGGGCCTACGAGCAGTACTTC. The chain uses TRBV7-2 and TRBJ2-7; 11 bases line up with TRBD1. The V gene end was trimmed by 3 bases and the J gene end by 2 bases; junction bases not matched to a gene: 3. The CDR3 consists of 15 residues. Looked up from germline, CDR1 is SGHTA and CDR2 is FQGNSA.

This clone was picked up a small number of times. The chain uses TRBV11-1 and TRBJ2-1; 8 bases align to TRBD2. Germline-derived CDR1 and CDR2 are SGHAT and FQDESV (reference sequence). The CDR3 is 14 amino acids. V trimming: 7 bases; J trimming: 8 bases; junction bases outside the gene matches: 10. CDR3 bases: TGTGCCAGCATGCCCGGGACTAGTAGCTATGAGCAGTTCTTC. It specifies CASMPGTSSYEQFF.

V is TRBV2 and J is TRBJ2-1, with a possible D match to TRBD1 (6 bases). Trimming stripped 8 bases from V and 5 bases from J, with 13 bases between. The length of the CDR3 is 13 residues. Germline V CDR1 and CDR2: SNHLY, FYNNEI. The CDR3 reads CASLGATDNEQFF. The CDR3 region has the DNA TGTGCCAGCTTGGGGGCGACCGACAATGAGCAGTTCTTC.

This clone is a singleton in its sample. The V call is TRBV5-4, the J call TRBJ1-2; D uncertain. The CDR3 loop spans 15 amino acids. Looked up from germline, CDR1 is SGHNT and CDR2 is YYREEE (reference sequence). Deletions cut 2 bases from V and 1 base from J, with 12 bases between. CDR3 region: CASSFGTEINYGYTF. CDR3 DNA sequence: TGTGCCAGCAGCTTCGGTACAGAGATTAACTATGGCTACACCTTC. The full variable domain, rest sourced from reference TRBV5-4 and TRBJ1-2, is ETGVTQSPTHLIKTRGQQVTLRCSSQSGHNTVSWYQQALGQGPQFIFQYYREEENGRGNFPPRFSGLQFPNYSSELNVNALELDDSALYLCASSFGTEINYGYTFGSGTRLTVV.

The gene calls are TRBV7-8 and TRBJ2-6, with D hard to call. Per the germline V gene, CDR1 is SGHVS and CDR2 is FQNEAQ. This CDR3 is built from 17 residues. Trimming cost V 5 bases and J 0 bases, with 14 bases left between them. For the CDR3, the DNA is TGTGCCAGCAGCAGCAACAGAGAGATCTCTGGGGCCAACGTCCTGACTTTC. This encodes CASSSNREISGANVLTF.